The 21 T cell receptor beta chains listed next were all sequenced from one sample in a study of regulatory T cells in long-lasting Graves disease listed by TCRdb under 2021. Libraries were constructed by multiplex PCR. Sequencing was performed on an Illumina HiSeq 4000. To build TCR beta libraries, CDR3 regions were amplified by Arm-PCR using iRepertoire HTBI primers. TCRdb itself trimmed the public reads at Q25 with fastp, ran MiXCR and retained productive beta chains. Here each entry gathers all rows of one CDR3 protein and keeps the most common genes and DNA. The sample table shows about 620,000 distinct CDR3 sequences, and 15% to 20% are seen once. The ten largest clones capture about 20% of the sample. This sample's time point label indicates: newly diagnosed GD, antithyroid drugs for less than 3 months. For both TCR sequencing and RNA sequencing, RNA was extracted from PBMCs using TRIzol. The data were also submitted as part of a second study, on T cells in Graves' hyperthyroidism and ophthalmopathy.

The sample consisted of peripheral blood mononuclear cells (PBMCs), taken at new diagnosis, from a patient treated with antithyroid drugs. Every receptor here comes from a woman under 40 with Graves disease. Donor details come from another sample of the same person, matched by shared clones.

V and J are TRBV6-2 or TRBV6-3 and TRBJ1-1; 8 nucleotides agree with TRBD1. The length of the CDR3 is 14 residues. Per the germline V gene, CDR1 is MNHEY and CDR2 is SVGEGT. V lost 6 bases and J lost 0; bases outside the gene matches: 3. The CDR3 region has the DNA TGTGCCAGCAGAACGACAGGGGTGAACACTGAAGCTTTCTTT. Translated: CASRTTGVNTEAFF.

This clonotype showed up many times. The rearrangement uses TRBV7-3 and TRBJ2-2, with D perhaps TRBD2 (5 bases). V was clipped by 11 bases and J by 2 bases, with 12 bases between them. CDR3 length equals 13 residues. The germline V gene has CDR1 SGHTA and CDR2 FQGTGA. CDR3 protein: CAGGLLNTGELFF. The CDR3 nucleotides are TGTGCCGGCGGACTCCTAAACACCGGGGAGCTGTTTTTT.

Regarding this clonotype: One junction end disagrees with the germline gene, perhaps due to a read error. CDR3: CASSQGLFRGGGHTIYF. Here the CDR3 DNA reads TGTGCCAGCAGCCAAGGCCTTTTCAGGGGAGGTGGACACACCATATATTTT. The chain links TRBV3-1 to TRBJ1-3; maybe TRBD1 (6 bases). Germline V CDR1 and CDR2: LGHDT, YNNKEL (reference sequence). This CDR3 spans 17 amino acids.

This clonotype was found a few times. V gene TRBV20-1 combines with J gene TRBJ1-1, with D maybe TRBD1 (5 bases). V was shortened by 0 bases and J by 0 bases, with 14 bases between the two germline ends. CDR3 length: 16 amino acids. Germline V gene sequence: CDR1 DFQATT, CDR2 SNEGSKA (reference sequence). This chain's CDR3 is CSARDQWNRMNTEAFF. CDR3 nucleotides: TGCAGTGCTAGAGATCAGTGGAACAGGATGAACACTGAAGCTTTCTTT.

This clonotype was counted a few times. V and J are TRBV3-1 and TRBJ2-6, with D perhaps given as TRBD1 or TRBD2 (5 bases each). The CDR3 contains 16 residues. The V and J ends lost 0 bases and 1 base respectively, with 7 bases between them. Germline CDR1 LGHDT, CDR2 YNNKEL (reference sequence). CDR3 region: CASSQDWGSGANVLTF. The CDR3 coding sequence is TGTGCCAGCAGCCAAGATTGGGGGTCTGGGGCCAACGTCCTGACTTTC.

The chain combines TRBV5-6 with TRBJ2-3; D remains ambiguous. CDR1 is SGHDT, CDR2 YYEEEE, per germline. V lost 0 bases and J 2 bases, leaving 10 bases between the germline ends. The CDR3 length is 15 residues. The CDR3 DNA sequence: TGTGCCAGCAGCTTGGCGGACGCCTACACAGATACGCAGTATTTT. Its protein product is CASSLADAYTDTQYF. The variable domain in full, completed from reference TRBV5-6 and TRBJ2-3, reads DAGVTQSPTHLIKTRGQQVTLRCSPKSGHDTVSWYQQALGQGPQFIFQYYEEEERQRGNFPDRFSGHQFPNYSSELNVNALLLGDSALYLCASSLADAYTDTQYFGPGTRLTVL.

Turning to this clonotype: A much larger clone lies a single base off, so this may be a read error. The genes are TRBV7-3 and TRBJ1-1; the D is unclear. The CDR3 has 15 residues. Germline V gene sequence: CDR1 SGHTA, CDR2 FQGTGA. The CDR3 DNA reads as TGTGCCAGCAGCCCTGTGGTCGGTGAACACGAGGAAGCTCTCTTT. This translates into CASSPVVGEHEEALF.

At least ten counts were recorded for this clonotype. The CDR3: CSASGGGRLGGIISGYTF. DNA for the CDR3: TGCAGTGCTAGTGGGGGGGGTCGTTTAGGGGGAATTATTAGTGGCTACACCTTC. The rearrangement uses TRBV20-1 and TRBJ1-2, with D maybe TRBD1 (6 bases). The germline V gene has CDR1 DFQATT and CDR2 SNEGSKA (reference sequence). This CDR3 is built from 18 residues. V dropped 3 bases and J dropped 7 bases, with 30 bases sitting between them.

In its sample, this clonotype was seen a few times. V gene TRBV4-1 combines with J gene TRBJ1-2, with D maybe TRBD1 (5 bases). The germline V and J ends were trimmed by 0 bases and 5 bases, with 10 bases remaining between them. The CDR3 runs 14 residues. Germline CDR1 MGHRA, CDR2 YSYEKL. CDR3 sequence (DNA): TGCGCCAGCAGCCAAGACCAGGGCCCGTATGGCTACACCTTC. It encodes CASSQDQGPYGYTF.

On this clonotype: This CDR3 fails to terminate in the conserved phenylalanine or tryptophan, so it likely reflects a read error. J is TRBJ2-4 and V is TRBV7-8, with 9 bases that match TRBD1. Germline CDR1 SGHVS, CDR2 FQNEAQ. This CDR3 has 15 residues. J was trimmed by 6 bases and V by 0 bases; bases with no gene match: 3. The CDR3 region has the DNA TGTGCCAGCAGCTTAGCGAGGGACAGGGTAAACATTCAGTACTCC. Translation gives CASSLARDRVNIQYS.

This clonotype came up many times. The DNA of the CDR3 is TGTGCCAGCATTCGGGGCTTTGAGGATGAAAAACTGTTTTTT. It encodes CASIRGFEDEKLFF. The chain carries TRBV28 and TRBJ1-4, with a weak D call TRBD1 (5 bases). The CDR3 extends over 14 amino acids. The V gene's germline CDR1 is MDHEN and CDR2 SYDVKM. The V and J ends lost 7 bases and 6 bases respectively, with 15 bases between them.

This clonotype was observed once. The chain has TRBV7-9 and TRBJ2-4, with D maybe TRBD1 (6 bases). Germline CDR1 is SEHNR and CDR2 is FQNEAQ (reference sequence). The CDR3 has 15 amino acids. V lost 0 bases and J lost 14, with 20 bases in between. This chain's CDR3 is CASSLAYQGPAPKYF. CDR3 coding DNA: TGTGCCAGCAGCTTAGCCTACCAGGGGCCGGCCCCGAAGTACTTC.

This clonotype was observed at least ten times. The V and J genes are TRBV19 and TRBJ1-1, with D tentatively TRBD1 (5 bases). The V end lost 9 bases, the J end lost 1 base, and 33 bases lay between the germline ends. This CDR3 spans 20 amino acids. The germline CDR1 and CDR2 sequences are LNHDA and SQIVND (reference sequence). In DNA form, the CDR3 reads TGTGCCAGCTCGCGCGGGCAGGGAAGATTCTCGTCCCCCCGGAACACTGAAGCTTTCTTT. It codes for CASSRGQGRFSSPRNTEAFF.

Ten or more counts support this clonotype. This chain uses TRBV6-2 or TRBV6-3 with TRBJ1-2, with D uncertain. The germline CDR1 and CDR2 sequences are MNHEY and SVGEGT. There are 13 residues in the CDR3. V was clipped by 7 bases and J by 4 bases, with 13 bases between them. The CDR3 region is CASIVTFTYGYTF. The CDR3 nucleotides are TGTGCCAGCATCGTGACCTTTACCTATGGCTACACCTTC.

This clonotype came up many times. The V call is TRBV2, the J call TRBJ1-5, with 10 bases identical to TRBD1. Unmatched junction bases numbered 8, after V lost 5 bases and J lost 7 bases. Germline CDR1 SNHLY, CDR2 FYNNEI. This CDR3 comprises 15 residues. CDR3 DNA: TGTGCCAGCAGTACGGGACAGGGGTTATTACAGCCCCAGCATTTT. It translates to CASSTGQGLLQPQHF.

The chain couples TRBV6-5 to TRBJ1-6; D is unclear. This CDR3 region has 16 residues. Trimming pared 0 bases from V and 5 bases from J, leaving 11 bases between. Germline V gene sequence: CDR1 MNHEY, CDR2 SVGAGI. The CDR3 DNA follows: TGTGCCAGCAGTTACTCGAGTGTCGAAAATAATTCACCCCTCCACTTT. Translating it yields CASSYSSVENNSPLHF.

This clonotype was counted many times. This chain links TRBV29-1 with TRBJ2-1, with 9 bases identical to TRBD2. J lost 4 bases, V lost 4 bases, and 8 bases had no gene match. Looked up from germline, CDR1 is SQVTM and CDR2 is ANQGSEA. The CDR3 extends over 15 amino acids. CDR3 DNA sequence: TGCAGCGTTGTGGGGCGGGAGGGCCTTTACAATGAGCAGTTCTTC. Protein: CSVVGREGLYNEQFF.

This clonotype showed up many times. This chain connects TRBV6-2 or TRBV6-3 to TRBJ2-5, with a weak D call TRBD1 (5 bases). This CDR3 is 15 amino acids long. Between the trimmed V and J ends, which lost 3 bases and 1 base, there was a span of 12 bases. Germline assignment: CDR1 MNHEY and CDR2 SVGEGT. CDR3 sequence: CASSYWGSLQETQYF. The CDR3 DNA reads TGTGCCAGCAGTTATTGGGGCAGCCTCCAAGAGACCCAGTACTTC.

This clonotype was seen repeatedly, ten times or more. The rearrangement uses TRBV12-3 or TRBV12-4 and TRBJ2-2; no definite D call. This CDR3 has 13 residues. V lost 6 bases and J lost 6, with 11 bases in between. In nucleotides, the CDR3 is TGTGCCAGCAGGAAGGGCGGAGCCGGGGAGCTGTTTTTT. Its protein is CASRKGGAGELFF.

CDR3 sequence: CSAPWDGSRNTEAFF. The CDR3 coding sequence is TGCAGTGCTCCGTGGGACGGTAGCCGGAACACTGAAGCTTTCTTT. The rearrangement links TRBV20-1 to TRBJ1-1, with a tentative D call TRBD1 (5 bases). This CDR3 is built from 15 residues. Trimming removed 5 bases at V and 1 base at J, with 17 bases between. The V gene's germline CDR1 is DFQATT and CDR2 SNEGSKA (reference sequence).

The chain carries TRBV6-1 and TRBJ2-5, with D possibly being TRBD1 (6 bases). Looked up from germline, CDR1 is MNHNS and CDR2 is SASEGT. The V end was cut by 6 bases, the J end by 5 bases, with 22 bases between. This CDR3 has 16 residues. CDR3 protein: CASRSKQGADGETQYF. As DNA, the CDR3 is TGTGCCAGCAGAAGCAAACAGGGTGCCGACGGGGAGACCCAGTACTTC.